The next 12 T cell receptor beta chains were all read from a single sample in a study of blood T cell repertoires in COVID-19. Clones were sequenced by immunoSEQ multiplex PCR, and TCRdb holds only the in-frame ones, with some missing. The sample lists some 170,000 clones, over 75% seen once, with around 1.2% in the top ten. The sequenced sample consisted of PBMCs or T cells enriched from blood (not recorded which). Receptor source: a human donor with acute COVID-19. The donor label of this sample is uncertain.

The chain has TRBV14 and TRBJ1-1; tentatively, D is TRBD1 (5 bases). Between the trimmed V and J ends, which lost 1 base and 4 bases, there was a span of 10 bases. There are 14 residues in the CDR3. Germline V CDR1 and CDR2: SGHDN, FVKESK. CDR3 sequence: CASSQVGGSTEAFF. As DNA, the CDR3 is TGTGCCAGCAGCCAAGTCGGGGGTTCCACTGAAGCTTTCTTT.

V and J are TRBV7-8 and TRBJ1-2, with a tentative D call TRBD1 (5 bases). Per germline, CDR1 SGHVS and CDR2 FQNEAQ. The ends were cut back, 0 bases at V and 2 bases at J, with 16 bases in the middle. The CDR3 has 17 residues. The CDR3 DNA is TGTGCCAGCAGCTTAGCGCGGGGGACCCTGCTGAACTATGGCTACACCTTC. Amino acid sequence: CASSLARGTLLNYGYTF.

This chain joins TRBV19 and TRBJ2-1; weak D call: TRBD2 (5 bases). CDR1 is LNHDA and CDR2 is SQIVND in the germline V gene (reference sequence). V shed 5 bases and J shed 10 bases, with 12 bases lying between them. This CDR3 is built from 12 residues. CDR3 residues: CASSQPGLEQFF. For the CDR3, the DNA is TGTGCCAGTAGTCAGCCCGGACTCGAGCAGTTCTTC.

The chain joins TRBV4-2 to TRBJ1-2; D is uncertain. CDR1 is LGHNA and CDR2 is YNFKEQ in the germline V gene. The CDR3 is 14 residues long. V was trimmed by 4 bases and J by 5 bases, leaving 14 bases between them. As DNA, the CDR3 is TGTGCCAGCAGCCCAAACCAAATCGGGTATGGCTACACCTTC. Translation gives CASSPNQIGYGYTF.

This chain uses TRBV9 with TRBJ2-5; weak D call: TRBD2 (5 bases). The length of the CDR3 is 15 residues. From germline, CDR1 is SGDLS and CDR2 YYNGEE. With 0 bases removed from V and 5 bases from J, the gap between germline ends came to 14 bases. The CDR3 DNA reads TGTGCCAGCAGCGTAGTGTCTAGCCTTGGGGAGACCCAGTACTTC. The encoded protein is CASSVVSSLGETQYF.

The chain couples TRBV5-1 to TRBJ2-1; 13 bases match TRBD2. CDR3 length equals 14 residues. Germline trimming cut 5 bases from V and 5 bases from J; bases unmatched to any gene: 1. The germline V gene encodes CDR1 SGHRS and CDR2 YFSETQ. The CDR3 nucleotides read TGCGCCAGCAGTGGACTAGCGGGAGACAATGAGCAGTTCTTC. Its protein product is CASSGLAGDNEQFF. Complete variable domain (other parts from reference TRBV5-1 and TRBJ2-1): KAGVTQTPRYLIKTRGQQVTLSCSPISGHRSVSWYQQTPGQGLQFLFEYFSETQRNKGNFPGRFSGRQFSNSRSEMNVSTLELGDSALYLCASSGLAGDNEQFFGPGTRLTVL.

The genes are TRBV7-9 and TRBJ2-7, with D possibly TRBD1 on 6 matching bases. The CDR3 loop spans 15 amino acids. V was cut by 2 bases and J by 1 base, with 12 bases left in between. Germline V gene lookup returns CDR1 SEHNR and CDR2 FQNEAQ (reference sequence). As DNA, the CDR3 is TGTGCCAGCAGCTTATCCGGGACACTATCCTACGAGCAGTACTTC. It translates to CASSLSGTLSYEQYF.

CDR3 sequence: CASSLLGRSGVTLRELFF. CDR3 DNA: TGTGCCAGCAGCTTGTTAGGCCGGAGCGGGGTTACGCTCCGGGAGCTGTTTTTT. J is TRBJ2-2 and V is TRBV5-6; 7 positions agree with TRBD2. The V segment lost 1 base and the J segment 9 bases; nucleotides outside the gene matches: 18. The CDR3 consists of 18 residues. Per germline, CDR1 SGHDT and CDR2 YYEEEE.

The V call is TRBV11-2, the J call TRBJ1-4, with 8 nucleotides matching TRBD1. Per the germline V gene, CDR1 is SGHAT and CDR2 is FQNNGV. J lost 6 bases, V lost 2 bases, and 2 bases had no gene match. The length of the CDR3 is 14 residues. CDR3 nucleotide sequence: TGTGCCAGCAGCTTACACAGGGGGGATGAAAAACTGTTTTTT. This encodes CASSLHRGDEKLFF.

V and J are TRBV29-1 and TRBJ1-1, with 10 bases aligning to TRBD1. CDR1 SQVTM and CDR2 ANQGSEA come from the germline V gene. CDR3 length: 13 residues. The J segment lost 4 bases and the V segment lost 4 bases, leaving 3 bases of the junction unmatched. For the CDR3, the DNA is TGCAGCGTTGGGGGACAGGGGATCACTGAAGCTTTCTTT. Translated, it gives CSVGGQGITEAFF.

V and J are TRBV3-1 (or the pseudogene TRBV3-2) and TRBJ1-4, with TRBD1 identical over 8 bases. V shed 7 bases and J 5 bases; nucleotides not matched to a gene: 6. The CDR3 extends over 14 amino acids. Per germline, CDR1 LGHDT and CDR2 YNNKEL (reference sequence). For the CDR3, the DNA is TGTGCCAGCACCACGAGGACAGGGAATGAAAAACTGTTTTTT. Its translation: CASTTRTGNEKLFF.

The V and J genes are TRBV9 and TRBJ1-2; D is unclear. The CDR3 contains 11 residues. The V and J ends lost 5 bases and 3 bases respectively, with 5 bases between them. Germline CDR1 is SGDLS and CDR2 is YYNGEE. The CDR3 DNA reads TGTGCCAGCAGGAGGGACTATGGCTACACCTTC. It translates to CASRRDYGYTF.